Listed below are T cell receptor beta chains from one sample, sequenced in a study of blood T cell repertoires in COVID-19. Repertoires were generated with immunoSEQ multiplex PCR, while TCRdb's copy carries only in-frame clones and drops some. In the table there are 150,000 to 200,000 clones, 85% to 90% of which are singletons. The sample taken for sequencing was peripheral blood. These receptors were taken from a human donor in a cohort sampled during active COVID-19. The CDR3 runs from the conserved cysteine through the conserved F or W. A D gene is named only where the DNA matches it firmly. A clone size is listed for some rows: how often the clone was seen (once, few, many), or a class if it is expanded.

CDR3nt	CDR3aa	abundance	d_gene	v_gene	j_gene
TGTGCCAGCAGCGTAAGGCGGGAGGGTTCCTCCACAGATACGCAGTATTTT	CASSVRREGSSTDTQYF	-	TRBD2	TRBV9	TRBJ2-3
TGTGCCAGCAGCTCTCGGCAGGGGGCTTGGGAGACCCAGTACTTC	CASSSRQGAWETQYF	-	TRBD1	TRBV7-2	TRBJ2-5
TGTGCCAGCAGCTTATATCAGGATAATGGCTACACCTTC	CASSLYQDNGYTF	-	-	TRBV7-2	TRBJ1-2
TGCGCCAGCAGCTTGGCGGGGGCGGGGGGCTACGAGCAGTACTTC	CASSLAGAGGYEQYF	once	TRBD2	TRBV5-1	TRBJ2-7
TGTGCCAGCTGTAAAGCGGCCGGGACAGGAGTTGATGAGCAGTTCTTC	CASCKAAGTGVDEQFF	-	TRBD1	TRBV7-2	TRBJ2-1
TGTGCCAGCAGCCAACTAGCGGGGCGCACAGATACGCAGTATTTT	CASSQLAGRTDTQYF	-	TRBD2	TRBV7-9	TRBJ2-3
TGTGCCAGCAGCTTAGATGGGGCTAGCGGGAGTTCCGTGCAGTACTTC	CASSLDGASGSSVQYF	-	TRBD2	TRBV11-3	TRBJ2-7
TGTGCCAGCAGCGTAGGAGCGGTTAGCACAGATACGCAGTATTTT	CASSVGAVSTDTQYF	-	-	TRBV9	TRBJ2-3
TGCGCCAGCAGCTTGGCCGGGACTAGCGCAAATGAGCAGTTCTTC	CASSLAGTSANEQFF	-	TRBD2	TRBV5-1	TRBJ2-1
TGTGCCAGCAGAGACACAGCTGGGGGCTACAATCAGCCCCAGCATTTT	CASRDTAGGYNQPQHF	-	-	TRBV2	TRBJ1-5
TGTGCCAGTAGCCCCCGGAGGGGGACTAGCGGGGGGTACGAGCAGTACTTC	CASSPRRGTSGGYEQYF	-	TRBD2	TRBV19	TRBJ2-7
TGTGCCAGCAGCGATGGACTAGCGAGGACTTACGAGCAGTACTTC	CASSDGLARTYEQYF	-	TRBD2	TRBV13	TRBJ2-7
TGTGCCAGCTCACGAGCGGGACTAGGCACAGATACGCAGTATTTT	CASSRAGLGTDTQYF	-	TRBD2	TRBV18	TRBJ2-3
TGTGCCAGCAGTTCGACAGGGCAAATGGATGATTCACCCCTCCACTTT	CASSSTGQMDDSPLHF	-	TRBD1	TRBV27	TRBJ1-6
TGCGCCAGCAGTGAGTCGGGGGCTAGCGGTCAGCAGACCCAGTACTTC	CASSESGASGQQTQYF	-	-	TRBV10-1	TRBJ2-5
TGTGCCAGCAGCTTGGCATGGGGGCTGGCGACCGGGGAGCTGTTTTTT	CASSLAWGLATGELFF	many	-	TRBV5-5	TRBJ2-2
TGTGCCAGCACTTTGACTAGCGGGAGCGGGAATGAGCAGTTCTTC	CASTLTSGSGNEQFF	-	TRBD2	TRBV18	TRBJ2-1
TGTGCCAGCTCACACGGACAGGGTGGGATCTCTGGAAACACCATATATTTT	CASSHGQGGISGNTIYF	once	TRBD1	TRBV18	TRBJ1-3
TGTGCCAGCAGGGAGGGCAACATTCAACAAGAGACCCAGTACTTC	CASREGNIQQETQYF	once	-	TRBV28	TRBJ2-5
TGTGCCAGCAGACCTGATTCGGGGTATGAGCAGTTCTTC	CASRPDSGYEQFF	-	-	TRBV30	TRBJ2-1
TGCGCCAGCAGCGACGGGACTAGCGGGACCACAGATACGCAGTATTTT	CASSDGTSGTTDTQYF	-	TRBD2	TRBV5-1	TRBJ2-3
TGTGCCAGCAGTTTCCTCCGCAGACAGGTTAACTATGGCTACACCTTC	CASSFLRRQVNYGYTF	-	-	TRBV6-5	TRBJ1-2
TGTGCCAGCAGTCCGGACAGAAAAAACACCGGGGAGCTGTTTTTT	CASSPDRKNTGELFF	-	-	TRBV6-2/TRBV6-3	TRBJ2-2
TGTGCCAGCAGCTTGTCCAGGGAAGAGACCCAGTACTTC	CASSLSREETQYF	-	-	TRBV7-2	TRBJ2-5
TGTGCAAGTCGCTTAGCCTCCGGGACAGGCAATTCACCCCTCCACTTT	CASRLASGTGNSPLHF	-	-	TRBV12-2	TRBJ1-6
TGTGCCAGCAGCCGCCCACGACAGGGCTCCTACGAGCAGTACTTC	CASSRPRQGSYEQYF	-	TRBD1	TRBV3-1/TRBV3-2	TRBJ2-7